The 30 T cell receptor beta chains given below trace back to one sample, sequenced in a study of CXCR3-negative and CXCR3-positive naive CD8 T cells. Study results and caveats: Relative to CXCR3-negative naive cells, CXCR3-positive naive cells had more hydrophobic TRB CDR3s.

Antigens of these TCRs are unknown. It was by 5' RACE with UMI labels that the TRB cDNA libraries were prepared. With the 5' RACE reads reprocessed, TCRdb shows one record per CDR3 protein and no DNA. This table holds around 140,000 distinct CDR3 sequences. The sequencing input was naive CXCR3+ CD8+ T cells from blood. The subset is: CD45RO-CCR7+CD27+CD95- naive CD8+ T cells expressing CXCR3 (TNR3+). The receptor set was obtained from a human donor in good health. Some clones in this sample may be carry-over from other donors' samples.

This chain links TRBV19 with TRBJ1-1. Germline CDR1 and CDR2: LNHDA and SQIVND (reference sequence). The CDR3 covers 12 residues. The CDR3 protein is CASTYAGTEAFF.

The chain uses TRBV3-1 and TRBJ2-1; the D gene TCRdb calls, TRBD1, cannot be checked with no DNA. The germline V gene has CDR1 LGHDT and CDR2 YNNKEL (reference sequence). The CDR3 loop spans 17 amino acids. CDR3: CASRQRSGGRSYNEQFF.

The chain carries TRBV5-1 and TRBJ2-7; lacking DNA, the TRBD1 call made by TCRdb goes unchecked. This CDR3 has 14 amino acids. From germline, CDR1 is SGHRS and CDR2 YFSETQ. Here the CDR3 reads CASSMRQGDHEQYF.

The rearrangement joins TRBV20-1 to TRBJ2-1. CDR1 and CDR2 from the germline V gene are DFQATT and SNEGSKA (reference sequence). The CDR3 runs to 15 residues. The CDR3: CSARDPETTYNEQFF.

The rearrangement links TRBV20-1 to TRBJ2-6; absent DNA, TCRdb's TRBD1 call cannot be checked. Germline loops: CDR1 DFQATT, CDR2 SNEGSKA (reference sequence). The CDR3 runs to 17 residues. Here the CDR3 reads CSAGVGGSNSGANVLTF.

The rearrangement links TRBV29-1 to TRBJ2-3. The CDR3 consists of 14 residues. Per the germline V gene, CDR1 is SQVTM and CDR2 is ANQGSEA. CDR3 in amino acids: CSVEDAVRTDTQYF.

CDR3 amino acids: CASRAGTGTPYEQYF. The chain has TRBV27 and TRBJ2-7; as DNA is missing, the TRBD1 call by TCRdb cannot be tested. The length of the CDR3 is 15 residues. Germline V CDR1 and CDR2: MNHEY, SMNVEV (reference sequence).

The V gene is TRBV4-1, the J gene TRBJ2-1. CDR3 length equals 17 residues. The germline CDR1 and CDR2 sequences are MGHRA and YSYEKL. Here the CDR3 reads CASSQDPTGGAYNEQFF.

The chain uses TRBV7-9 and TRBJ2-1; the D call from TCRdb, TRBD1, cannot be confirmed without DNA. The CDR3 covers 17 residues. CDR1 is SEHNR, CDR2 FQNEAQ, per germline (reference sequence). This chain's CDR3 is CASSLKDTTISYNEQFF.

The chain links TRBV19 to TRBJ1-5; TCRdb reports TRBD1, a call that lacks DNA to check it against. Germline V gives CDR1 LNHDA, CDR2 SQIVND (reference sequence). The CDR3 has 15 residues. The CDR3 reads CASSRTGDSNQPQHF.

The chain is built from TRBV9 and TRBJ1-1; TCRdb proposes TRBD1, but this gene call is untestable without DNA. This CDR3 contains 15 residues. Germline V gene sequence: CDR1 SGDLS, CDR2 YYNGEE. The CDR3: CASSGGRRMNTEAFF.

This chain uses TRBV9 with TRBJ2-5; as DNA is missing, the TRBD1 call by TCRdb cannot be tested. This CDR3 is built from 15 residues. Per the germline V gene, CDR1 is SGDLS and CDR2 is YYNGEE. This CDR3 reads CASSVVGTVEETQYF. The complete variable domain, with remaining parts taken from reference TRBV9 and TRBJ2-5, reads DSGVTQTPKHLITATGQRVTLRCSPRSGDLSVYWYQQSLDQGLQFLIQYYNGEERAKGNILERFSAQQFPDLHSELNLSSLELGDSALYFCASSVVGTVEETQYFGPGTRLLVL.

The chain carries TRBV11-2 and TRBJ2-1; with no DNA, the TCRdb D assignment of TRBD2 cannot be verified. Germline V gene lookup returns CDR1 SGHAT and CDR2 FQNNGV. This CDR3 spans 16 amino acids. The CDR3 loop is CASSPQGLAGNNEQFF.

This chain links TRBV7-6 with TRBJ2-6; lacking DNA, the TRBD1 call made by TCRdb goes unchecked. This CDR3 spans 16 amino acids. In germline, CDR1 is SGHVS, CDR2 FNYEAQ. The CDR3 is CASSHLGGSGANVLTF.

The chain links TRBV6-5 to TRBJ2-5; the TCRdb D gene call, TRBD2, has no DNA to confirm it. Germline loops: CDR1 MNHEY, CDR2 SVGAGI. The CDR3 length is 16 residues. CDR3 in amino acids: CASSYSPSGGLETQYF.

The J gene is TRBJ2-2, the V gene TRBV4-3. The CDR3 loop spans 12 amino acids. Germline V lookup: CDR1 LGHNA, CDR2 YSLEER. This chain's CDR3 is CASSQVPGELFF.

V gene TRBV12-3 or TRBV12-4 combines with J gene TRBJ2-7; the D gene TCRdb calls, TRBD2, cannot be checked with no DNA. This CDR3 spans 11 amino acids. CDR3 protein: CASSFLRDLYF.

The CDR3 protein is CASDRFGQPQHF. V usage is TRBV12-3 or TRBV12-4 and J usage is TRBJ1-5. This CDR3 is built from 12 residues.

J is TRBJ2-2 and V is TRBV29-1; TCRdb lists TRBD2, though no DNA is available to test this call. Per germline, CDR1 SQVTM and CDR2 ANQGSEA. This CDR3 has 18 amino acids. CDR3 sequence: CSVEEASGSRFQTGELFF.

The rearrangement joins TRBV5-1 to TRBJ2-1; TCRdb's assignment of TRBD1 cannot be checked, as there is no DNA. CDR3 length: 16 amino acids. Germline V CDR1 and CDR2: SGHRS, YFSETQ. The chain's CDR3 is CASSSQGQLSTNEQFF.

This chain joins TRBV5-1 and TRBJ1-1; lacking DNA, the TRBD1 call made by TCRdb goes unchecked. This CDR3 has 13 residues. CDR1 is SGHRS and CDR2 is YFSETQ in the germline V gene. CDR3: CASSPLLGTEAFF.

The V and J genes are TRBV12-3 or TRBV12-4 and TRBJ2-5; TCRdb outputs TRBD1, but without DNA this stays unchecked. The CDR3 is 17 amino acids. CDR3: CASSHQLTAGRAETQYF.

This chain connects TRBV29-1 to TRBJ2-1. CDR1 is SQVTM and CDR2 is ANQGSEA in the germline V gene. There are 11 residues in the CDR3. The CDR3 here is CSVPTGHEQFF.

This chain joins TRBV28 and TRBJ2-7; the TCRdb call, TRBD1, lacks DNA for checking. Germline values: CDR1 MDHEN, CDR2 SYDVKM. The CDR3 is 13 amino acids. The CDR3: CASRDGRGREQYF. Using reference TRBV28 and TRBJ2-7 for the parts outside the CDR3, the full variable domain is DVKVTQSSRYLVKRTGEKVFLECVQDMDHENMFWYRQDPGLGLRLIYFSYDVKMKEKGDIPEGYSVSREKKERFSLILESASTNQTSMYLCASRDGRGREQYFGPGTRLTVT.

The chain links TRBV15 to TRBJ2-7; TCRdb's D call, TRBD1, is unchecked because there is no DNA. The CDR3 is made up of 14 amino acids. The V gene's germline CDR1 is LNHNV and CDR2 YYDKDF (reference sequence). The CDR3 is CATSGGQVSYEQYF.

CDR3 sequence: CASSGGHLNTGELFF. This rearrangement joins TRBV6-1 to TRBJ2-2; as DNA is missing, the TRBD1 call by TCRdb cannot be tested. Per germline, CDR1 MNHNS and CDR2 SASEGT. This CDR3 has 15 residues.

The CDR3 region is CASSKDRGGMGNQPQHF. The chain links TRBV21-1 to TRBJ1-5; TCRdb proposes TRBD1, but this gene call is untestable without DNA. TRBV21-1 is marked as a pseudogene. The CDR3 length is 17 residues.

This rearrangement joins TRBV11-3 to TRBJ2-1; there is no DNA to check the TCRdb D call of TRBD2. The CDR3 spans 17 residues. Germline V gene data show CDR1 as SGHNT and CDR2 as YENEEA. CDR3: CASSHELSGSSYNEQFF.

The chain joins TRBV7-6 to TRBJ2-3; TCRdb's D call, TRBD1, is unchecked because there is no DNA. This CDR3 region has 15 residues. CDR1 SGHVS and CDR2 FNYEAQ come from the germline V gene. The CDR3: CASSFPGGAPDTQYF.

The rearrangement joins TRBV19 to TRBJ1-5. This CDR3 has 18 amino acids. The germline CDR1 and CDR2 sequences are LNHDA and SQIVND (reference sequence). CDR3 loop: CASSPPGLKWGGHQPQHF.